This is a list of T cell receptor beta chains from one sample in a study of cytomegalovirus exposure and HLA in healthy donors. Repertoires were generated with immunoSEQ multiplex PCR, while TCRdb's copy carries only in-frame clones and drops some. This table has 150,000 to 200,000 clones, 80% to 85% appearing once. Specimen: PBMCs. The receptors come from a woman in her twenties or thirties in good health and CMV-seronegative. Each CDR3 is given with its conserved first and last residue. D genes are given only for firm matches. Size values are once, few and many counts, or a class for expanded clones, and some rows have none.

>.|TRBJ2-7|.|TRBV29-1
CSAGTLYEQYF
TGCAGCGCTGGGACTCTCTACGAGCAGTACTTC
>.|TRBJ2-4|.|TRBV27
CASSFGLGAKNSQYF
TGTGCCAGCAGTTTTGGCTTAGGTGCCAAAAACAGTCAGTACTTC
>once|TRBJ2-5|.|TRBV7-2
CASSQYKKTGETQYF
TGTGCCAGCAGCCAATATAAGAAAACAGGAGAGACCCAGTACTTC
>.|TRBJ2-2|.|TRBV7-2
CASKRQANTGELFF
TGTGCCAGCAAGCGACAGGCGAACACCGGGGAGCTGTTTTTT
>.|TRBJ2-3|TRBD2|TRBV28
CASRLAGGPDTQYF
TGTGCCAGCAGACTAGCGGGAGGGCCGGATACGCAGTATTTT
>few|TRBJ1-4|TRBD1|TRBV11-2
CASSLALPGQGSELFF
TGTGCCAGCAGCTTAGCCTTACCGGGACAGGGGTCGGAACTGTTTTTT
>few|TRBJ2-1|TRBD2|TRBV15
CATSNSLAASNNEQFF
TGTGCCACCAGCAATTCGCTAGCGGCAAGCAACAATGAGCAGTTCTTC
>.|TRBJ2-1|TRBD2|TRBV19
CASSQRTSGNSYNEQFF
TGTGCCAGTAGTCAACGGACTAGCGGAAACTCCTACAATGAGCAGTTCTTC
>once|TRBJ2-5|.|TRBV27
CASSFVPTQAETQYF
TGTGCCAGCAGTTTTGTCCCAACCCAGGCAGAGACCCAGTACTTC
>.|TRBJ1-6|.|TRBV28
CASIGGGGNSPLHF
TGTGCCAGCATAGGTGGGGGCGGTAATTCACCCCTCCACTTT
>.|TRBJ1-1|TRBD1|TRBV9
CASSNKQGPGKNTEAFF
TGTGCCAGCAGCAACAAACAGGGGCCAGGAAAGAACACTGAAGCTTTCTTT
>.|TRBJ2-5|.|TRBV18
CASSTGQIETQYF
TGTGCCAGCTCAACAGGACAGATAGAGACCCAGTACTTC
>once|TRBJ2-7|TRBD1|TRBV7-2
CASSLEDRGPYEQYF
TGTGCCAGCAGCCTCGAGGACAGGGGACCCTACGAGCAGTACTTC
>few|TRBJ2-1|TRBD1|TRBV7-3
CASSLTLGTGGYNEQFF
TGTGCCAGCAGCTTAACGTTGGGGACAGGGGGTTACAATGAGCAGTTCTTC
>.|TRBJ1-1|TRBD1|TRBV6-5
CASSFGGTDAFF
TGTGCCAGCAGTTTTGGGGGGACAGACGCTTTCTTT
>.|TRBJ2-5|.|TRBV19
CASGREQETQYF
TGTGCCTCGGGAAGGGAACAAGAGACCCAGTACTTC
>.|TRBJ1-2|.|TRBV28
CASSLQNYGYTF
TGTGCCAGCAGCCTTCAGAACTATGGCTACACCTTC
>.|TRBJ1-5|.|TRBV2
CASSLNRDGRTQPQHF
TGTGCCAGCAGCCTAAACAGGGACGGGAGGACTCAGCCCCAGCATTTT
>.|TRBJ2-7|TRBD2|TRBV5-1
CASSLEPRTGGLAGVDEQYF
TGCGCCAGCAGCTTGGAGCCCAGGACAGGGGGACTAGCGGGAGTGGACGAGCAGTACTTC
>.|TRBJ2-5|.|TRBV5-1
CASSSGGVSGQETQYF
TGCGCCAGCAGCTCCGGAGGGGTGTCGGGGCAAGAGACCCAGTACTTC
>.|TRBJ2-1|TRBD2|TRBV27
CASSLWGTSTTLSYNEQFF
TGTGCCAGCAGTTTATGGGGGACTAGCACTACCTTATCCTACAATGAGCAGTTCTTC
>.|TRBJ2-7|TRBD1|TRBV7-8
CASSRSGTGFSLEQYF
TGTGCCAGCTCACGGTCCGGGACAGGGTTTTCTCTCGAGCAGTACTTC
>.|TRBJ2-3|TRBD2|TRBV30
CAWRGGGVVTDTQYF
TGTGCCTGGCGGGGGGGAGGGGTAGTGACAGATACGCAGTATTTT
>.|TRBJ2-3|.|TRBV18
CASSPLPGLTDTQYF
TGTGCCAGCTCACCACTCCCCGGACTCACAGATACGCAGTATTTT
>.|TRBJ1-4|.|TRBV7-9
CASSLVQSVEKLFF
TGTGCCAGCAGCTTAGTTCAGAGCGTTGAAAAACTGTTTTTT
>few|TRBJ1-2|.|TRBV2
CASIPTGPANYGYTF
TGTGCCAGCATCCCTACAGGGCCAGCTAACTATGGCTACACCTTC
>.|TRBJ2-5|TRBD1|TRBV5-6
CACRHGTAQETQYF
TGTGCCTGTAGACACGGGACAGCCCAAGAGACCCAGTACTTC
>.|TRBJ1-5|.|TRBV27
CASSLSGNNQPQHF
TGTGCCAGCAGTTTGTCAGGGAACAATCAGCCCCAGCATTTT
>.|TRBJ1-4|.|TRBV6-1
CASSSRGGTNEKLFF
TGTGCCAGCAGCTCGCGAGGGGGAACTAATGAAAAACTGTTTTTT
>.|TRBJ2-3|TRBD1|TRBV5-6
CASSLARGYTDTQYF
TGTGCCAGCAGCTTGGCCAGGGGGTACACAGATACGCAGTATTTT
>.|TRBJ1-5|TRBD1|TRBV28
CASFLGQGDQPQHF
TGTGCCAGCTTTTTGGGACAGGGTGATCAGCCCCAGCATTTT
>few|TRBJ1-5|TRBD1|TRBV6-1
CASSELDRGTQPQHF
TGTGCCAGCAGTGAATTGGACAGGGGAACCCAGCCCCAGCATTTT
>.|TRBJ1-1|.|TRBV15
CATSREGGTEAFF
TGTGCCACCAGCAGAGAGGGGGGCACTGAAGCTTTCTTT
>.|TRBJ2-6|TRBD1|TRBV28
CASSRTGLTSGANGLTF
TGTGCCAGCAGTCGGACAGGCTTAACTTCTGGGGCCAACGGCCTGACTTTC